Following are 12 T cell receptor beta chains from one sample sequenced in a study of cytomegalovirus exposure and HLA in healthy donors. PCR involved 60 Vbeta and 13 Jbeta primers. The table came from immunoSEQ multiplex PCR; TCRdb's copy has only in-frame clones and leaves some out. The sample gives around 180,000 clones, 85% of which show up once; 1% is in the top ten. Sequenced material: PBMCs. The receptors derive from a boy aged 2 to 9 in good health and CMV-seronegative.

CDR3 coding DNA: TGTGCCAGTACCGACAGGGTGGCGAGCAATCAGCCCCAGCATTTT. This codes for CASTDRVASNQPQHF. The chain recombines TRBV19 with TRBJ1-5; 7 positions match TRBD1. The CDR3 runs 15 residues. CDR1 and CDR2 (germline): LNHDA, SQIVND (reference sequence). J lost 1 base, V lost 7 bases, and 7 bases had no gene match. Looking up the rest from reference TRBV19 and TRBJ1-5 gives the full variable domain: DGGITQSPKYLFRKEGQNVTLSCEQNLNHDAMYWYRQDPGQGLRLIYYSQIVNDFQKGDIAEGYSVSREKKESFPLTVTSAQKNPTAFYLCASTDRVASNQPQHFGDGTRLSIL.

This clone has only a few counts. The chain joins TRBV5-1 to TRBJ2-7, with D perhaps matching TRBD1 (6 bases). The CDR3 is 13 residues long. Germline V gene lookup returns CDR1 SGHRS and CDR2 YFSETQ. Trimming pared 0 bases from V and 7 bases from J, leaving 11 bases between. CDR3 bases: TGCGCCAGCAGCTTGGAACAGGGATGGGAGCAGTACTTC. Its protein is CASSLEQGWEQYF.

This chain connects TRBV2 to TRBJ1-6; D gene unclear. The CDR3 runs 12 residues. Trimming took 8 bases from V and 7 from J, leaving 9 bases between them. Germline loops: CDR1 SNHLY, CDR2 FYNNEI. The CDR3 DNA reads TGTGCCAGCGAAGAGGGAAATTCACCCCTCCACTTT. Translation gives CASEEGNSPLHF. Supplemented by reference TRBV2 and TRBJ1-6, the full variable domain reads EPEVTQTPSHQVTQMGQEVILRCVPISNHLYFYWYRQILGQKVEFLVSFYNNEISEKSEIFDDQFSVERPDGSNFTLKIRSTKLEDSAMYFCASEEGNSPLHFGNGTRLTVT.

CDR3 residues: CASTTKDRYYEQYF. DNA for the CDR3: TGTGCCAGCACCACGAAGGACAGATACTACGAGCAGTACTTC. The rearrangement joins TRBV28 to TRBJ2-7; D might be TRBD1 (6 bases). CDR1 and CDR2 from the germline V gene are MDHEN and SYDVKM. The CDR3 runs 14 residues. Trimming shortened V by 7 bases and J by 3 bases, and 16 bases separated the two germline ends.

J is TRBJ2-1 and V is TRBV28; 7 bases fit TRBD2. Per the germline V gene, CDR1 is MDHEN and CDR2 is SYDVKM. This CDR3 is built from 17 residues. J was trimmed by 4 bases and V by 5 bases; bases with no gene match: 14. The CDR3 sequence is CASSPLRSSGKYNEQFF. The CDR3 coding sequence is TGTGCCAGCAGTCCCCTGAGGTCTAGCGGAAAATACAATGAGCAGTTCTTC.

Note on this clone: This CDR3 is also generated by other DNA sequences in the sample. The chain uses TRBV11-3 and TRBJ2-1; D is ambiguous. V lost 0 bases and J lost 7, with 4 bases in between. There are 12 residues in the CDR3. Germline CDR1 reads SGHNT; CDR2 reads YENEEA. CDR3 in amino acids: CASSLDSNEQFF. The CDR3 DNA follows: TGTGCCAGCAGCTTAGACAGTAATGAGCAGTTCTTC.

The J gene is TRBJ1-6, the V gene TRBV19, with 9 bases aligning to TRBD1. The ends lost 5 bases at V and 7 bases at J; junction bases unmatched: 9. Germline CDR1 reads LNHDA; CDR2 reads SQIVND (reference sequence). This CDR3 spans 16 amino acids. In DNA form, the CDR3 reads TGTGCCAGTAGTTTACAGGGGGCCAGTGGGAATTCACCCCTCCACTTT. Protein sequence: CASSLQGASGNSPLHF. Drawing the rest from reference TRBV19 and TRBJ1-6, the complete variable domain is DGGITQSPKYLFRKEGQNVTLSCEQNLNHDAMYWYRQDPGQGLRLIYYSQIVNDFQKGDIAEGYSVSREKKESFPLTVTSAQKNPTAFYLCASSLQGASGNSPLHFGNGTRLTVT.

The V call is TRBV6-1, the J call TRBJ2-5; D is undetermined. The CDR3 spans 12 residues. Looked up from germline, CDR1 is MNHNS and CDR2 is SASEGT. V lost 3 bases to trimming and J lost 11 bases, with 13 bases between them. The CDR3 sequence is CASSDPPREQYF. The DNA for the CDR3 is TGTGCCAGCAGTGATCCCCCGAGAGAGCAGTACTTC.

This clone was detected once. This chain connects TRBV28 to TRBJ2-6, with a possible D match to TRBD2 (6 bases). This CDR3 is built from 15 residues. CDR1 is MDHEN, CDR2 SYDVKM, per germline. Trimming shortened V by 8 bases and J by 2 bases, and 13 bases separated the two germline ends. This CDR3 reads CASVVSGAGANVLTF. The CDR3 region has the DNA TGTGCCAGCGTTGTGTCGGGAGCTGGGGCCAACGTCCTGACTTTC.

This chain joins TRBV15 and TRBJ2-4; D gene ambiguous. CDR3 size: 13 residues. V was clipped by 1 base and J by 5 bases, with 6 bases between them. CDR1 is LNHNV and CDR2 is YYDKDF in the germline V gene (reference sequence). The CDR3 sequence is CATSRGIENIQYF. CDR3 in DNA: TGTGCCACCAGCAGAGGAATAGAAAACATTCAGTACTTC.

The rearrangement links TRBV6-1 to TRBJ1-5; a possible D gene is TRBD1 (5 bases). The CDR3 loop spans 15 amino acids. V lost 3 bases to trimming and J lost 1 base, with 10 bases between them. Germline loops: CDR1 MNHNS, CDR2 SASEGT. The CDR3 loop is CASSDPRASNQPQHF. Written as DNA, the CDR3 is TGTGCCAGCAGTGATCCCAGGGCGAGCAATCAGCCCCAGCATTTT.

This clone was recorded only once. The chain recombines TRBV28 with TRBJ2-3; 7 bases line up with TRBD1. Germline loops: CDR1 MDHEN, CDR2 SYDVKM. Trimming cost V 1 base and J 4 bases; bases outside gene matches: 2. The CDR3 extends over 14 amino acids. CDR3 protein: CASSLYRGADTQYF. CDR3 sequence (DNA): TGTGCCAGCAGTTTATACAGGGGTGCAGATACGCAGTATTTT.